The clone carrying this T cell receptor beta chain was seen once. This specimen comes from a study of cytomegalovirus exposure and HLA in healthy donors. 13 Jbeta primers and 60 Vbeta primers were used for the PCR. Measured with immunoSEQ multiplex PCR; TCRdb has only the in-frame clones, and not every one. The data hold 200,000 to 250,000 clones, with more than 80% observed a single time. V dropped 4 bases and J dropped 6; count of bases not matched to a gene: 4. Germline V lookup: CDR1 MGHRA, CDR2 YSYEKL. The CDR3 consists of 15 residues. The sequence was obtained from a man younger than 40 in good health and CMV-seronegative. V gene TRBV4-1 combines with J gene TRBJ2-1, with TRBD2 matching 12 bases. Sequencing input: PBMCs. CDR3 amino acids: CASSRTSGGLNEQFF. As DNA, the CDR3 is TGCGCCAGCAGCCGAACTAGCGGGGGGCTCAATGAGCAGTTCTTC.